These T cell receptor beta chains were read from a single sample in a study of blood T cell repertoires in COVID-19. Clones were read by immunoSEQ multiplex PCR, and TCRdb kept only the in-frame ones, dropping some. The sample records more than 40,000 clones, over 85% being singletons. Input material: peripheral blood. The receptors derive from an elderly man with acute or convalescent COVID-19. The CDR3 runs from the conserved cysteine through the conserved F or W. D genes are given only for firm matches. Not every row has a clone size; where given, it reads once, few, many or a size class.

D: TRBD1
V: TRBV27
size: NA
J: TRBJ1-5
DNA: TGTGCCAGCAGTTTCTCCGGGACAGGGAATCAGCCCCAGCATTTT
CDR3: CASSFSGTGNQPQHF

D: NA
V: TRBV11-2
size: few
J: TRBJ2-3
DNA: TGTGCCAGCAGCCCCCTTTCGAGCACAGATACGCAGTATTTT
CDR3: CASSPLSSTDTQYF

D: NA
V: TRBV5-1
size: once
J: TRBJ2-7
DNA: TGCGCCAGCAGCTTGTCCCGGCCCGCTAGGCCCAGCTACGAGCAGTACTTC
CDR3: CASSLSRPARPSYEQYF

D: TRBD2
V: TRBV7-2
size: once
J: TRBJ2-2
DNA: TGTGCCAGCAGCGCTCGACTAGCTGGGAACACCGGGGAGCTGTTTTTT
CDR3: CASSARLAGNTGELFF

D: TRBD1
V: TRBV6-6
size: once
J: TRBJ1-3
DNA: TGTGCCAGCAGTACAGGGGAAGGAAACACCATATATTTT
CDR3: CASSTGEGNTIYF

D: TRBD2
V: TRBV3-1/TRBV3-2
size: NA
J: TRBJ2-3
DNA: TGTGCCAGCAGCCCCCGACTAGCGGGGGGTGCAGATACGCAGTATTTT
CDR3: CASSPRLAGGADTQYF

D: NA
V: TRBV19
size: NA
J: TRBJ1-5
DNA: TGTGCCAGTAAGGGGAGGGACAGCAATCAGCCCCAGCATTTT
CDR3: CASKGRDSNQPQHF

D: TRBD1
V: TRBV11-3
size: NA
J: TRBJ2-3
DNA: TGTGCCAGCAGCTTAACCTATGGGACAGGGGGCACAGATACGCAGTATTTT
CDR3: CASSLTYGTGGTDTQYF

D: NA
V: TRBV6-5
size: NA
J: TRBJ1-1
DNA: TGTGCCAGCAGTTACATACCGGAGACTGAAGCTTTCTTT
CDR3: CASSYIPETEAFF

D: NA
V: TRBV5-6
size: NA
J: TRBJ2-3
DNA: TGTGCCAGCAGTCTTCGTCGCACAGATACGCAGTATTTT
CDR3: CASSLRRTDTQYF

D: TRBD1
V: TRBV5-1
size: NA
J: TRBJ1-4
DNA: TGCGCCAGCAGCGTGGACAGGGTGGAAAAACTGTTTTTT
CDR3: CASSVDRVEKLFF

D: NA
V: TRBV7-2
size: NA
J: TRBJ1-2
DNA: TGTGCCAGCAGCTTAGGAGGGAGTGTGGATGGCTACACCTTC
CDR3: CASSLGGSVDGYTF

D: TRBD1
V: TRBV7-8
size: NA
J: TRBJ2-2
DNA: TGTGCCAGCACGTCGACAGGGGCGGGCACCGGGGAGCTGTTTTTT
CDR3: CASTSTGAGTGELFF

D: NA
V: TRBV4-2
size: NA
J: TRBJ1-2
DNA: TGTGCCAGCAGCCAAGACGCGGAATATGGCTACACCTTC
CDR3: CASSQDAEYGYTF

D: NA
V: TRBV5-6
size: NA
J: TRBJ1-6
DNA: TGTGCCAGCACAAAGAATGGGGCACATAATTCACCCCTCCACTTT
CDR3: CASTKNGAHNSPLHF

D: TRBD2
V: TRBV11-2
size: NA
J: TRBJ2-6
DNA: TGTGCTAGCAGGCTAGCGGGGGCTGGGGCCAACGTCCTGACTTTC
CDR3: CASRLAGAGANVLTF

D: TRBD1
V: TRBV6-5
size: NA
J: TRBJ2-7
DNA: TGTGCGACAGGGACAGGGGGTTCCTACGAGCAGTACTTC
CDR3: CATGTGGSYEQYF

D: TRBD2
V: TRBV7-3
size: NA
J: TRBJ2-5
DNA: TGTGCCAGCAGCTTGGCGGGGGAGAAGCAGGAGACCCAGTACTTC
CDR3: CASSLAGEKQETQYF

D: NA
V: TRBV4-2
size: NA
J: TRBJ1-6
DNA: TGTGCCAGCAGCCAAGACCAGGGTGGCCCCCTCCACTTT
CDR3: CASSQDQGGPLHF

D: NA
V: TRBV10-3
size: NA
J: TRBJ1-2
DNA: TGTGCCATCAGCGAATCGGCGGGCGGGTACTATGGCTACACCTTC
CDR3: CAISESAGGYYGYTF

D: NA
V: TRBV3-1/TRBV3-2
size: NA
J: TRBJ1-6
DNA: TGTGCCAGCAGCCAAGAGACCCGGGGTTCACCCCTCCACTTT
CDR3: CASSQETRGSPLHF

D: TRBD1
V: TRBV9
size: NA
J: TRBJ1-1
DNA: TGTGCCAGCAGCGTAGCGGCAGGGGGCCTAAGTGGTGAAGCTTTCTTT
CDR3: CASSVAAGGLSGEAFF

D: TRBD2
V: TRBV9
size: once
J: TRBJ2-7
DNA: TGTGCCAGCAGCGTAAGTGGACTAGACTTCGAGCAGTACTTC
CDR3: CASSVSGLDFEQYF

D: TRBD1
V: TRBV15
size: NA
J: TRBJ1-2
DNA: TGTGCCACTAATACAGGGGGCGCGGGTGGCTACACCTTC
CDR3: CATNTGGAGGYTF

D: NA
V: TRBV30
size: NA
J: TRBJ1-1
DNA: TGTGCCTGTTCCCGGGGGGGTAATTCTGAAGCTTTCTTT
CDR3: CACSRGGNSEAFF

D: NA
V: TRBV5-1
size: NA
J: TRBJ2-5
DNA: TGCGCCAGCAGCTTGGGAGGGAACCCCCAAGAGACCCAGTACTTC
CDR3: CASSLGGNPQETQYF

D: TRBD1
V: TRBV27
size: NA
J: TRBJ1-2
DNA: TGTGCCAGCAGTCAGCGGACAGGCCACTATGGCTACACCTTC
CDR3: CASSQRTGHYGYTF

D: NA
V: TRBV28
size: once
J: TRBJ2-1
DNA: TGTGCCAGCAGTTTAGGGGGAGAGACAGGGCAGTTCTTC
CDR3: CASSLGGETGQFF

D: NA
V: TRBV30
size: once
J: TRBJ1-6
DNA: TGTGCCTGGAGTGACCTACAGGGCAGCTCCTATAATTCACCCCTCCACTTT
CDR3: CAWSDLQGSSYNSPLHF

D: NA
V: TRBV30
size: few
J: TRBJ1-5
DNA: TGTGCCTGGAGTACAGGGACGGGCAATCAGCCCCAGCATTTT
CDR3: CAWSTGTGNQPQHF

D: NA
V: TRBV28
size: NA
J: TRBJ1-2
DNA: TGTGCCAGCAGTCCCGCGGGGGGGTCCTATGGCTACACCTTC
CDR3: CASSPAGGSYGYTF

D: TRBD2
V: TRBV6-5
size: NA
J: TRBJ2-1
DNA: TGTGCCAGCAGCCCAACTAGCGGGGGGGCGTATGAGCAGTTCTTC
CDR3: CASSPTSGGAYEQFF

D: NA
V: TRBV18
size: NA
J: TRBJ1-6
DNA: TGTGCCAGCTCACCACGTGGAGCGGGCTCCTATAATTCACCCCTCCACTTT
CDR3: CASSPRGAGSYNSPLHF

D: NA
V: TRBV3-1/TRBV3-2
size: NA
J: TRBJ2-6
DNA: TGTGCCAGCAGCCTGCAGATATCTGGGGCCAACGTCCTGACTTTC
CDR3: CASSLQISGANVLTF

D: TRBD2
V: TRBV3-1/TRBV3-2
size: NA
J: TRBJ2-5
DNA: TGTGCCAGCAGCCCTAGCGGGGGGGTGGAGACCCAGTACTTC
CDR3: CASSPSGGVETQYF

D: NA
V: TRBV19
size: NA
J: TRBJ2-7
DNA: TGTGCCAGTAGTATAGGAGGGCATCCCTACGAGCAGTACTTC
CDR3: CASSIGGHPYEQYF